This TCR beta chain was retrieved from a study of shared clonotypes between healthy human individuals. Study conclusions and caveats: A few donors shared 5% to 5.5% of their naive CD4 clonotypes. Naive subsets tended to show greater estimated richness than memory subsets.

TCRdb's copy holds only in-frame clones and misses some; the assay was immunoSEQ multiplex PCR. The sample consists of 2 million to 2.5 million clones, 85% to 95% of them appearing once. The V gene's germline CDR1 is SGHAT and CDR2 FQNNGV. This CDR3 is built from 14 residues. With 7 bases clipped from V and 2 bases from J, the junction kept 6 bases outside the gene matches. On this clone itself: Its antigen is not known.

The source of this sequence is a man aged 18-30 years in good health. This chain joins TRBV11-2 and TRBJ2-3, with 7 bases aligning to TRBD1. Source material: naive CD4+ T cells sorted from blood. Subset defined: CD45RA+ positively selected. Written as DNA, the CDR3 is TGTGCCAGCACCACGACAGGGAACACAGATACGCAGTATTTT. As protein: CASTTTGNTDTQYF. Together with reference TRBV11-2 and TRBJ2-3, the CDR3 gives the full variable domain: EAGVAQSPRYKIIEKRQSVAFWCNPISGHATLYWYQQILGQGPKLLIQFQNNGVVDDSQLPKDRFSAERLKGVDSTLKIQPAKLEDSAVYLCASTTTGNTDTQYFGPGTRLTVL.